The 27 T cell receptor beta chains given below trace back to one sample, sequenced in a study of persistence of HIV-infected CD4 T cells. This was the immunoSEQ version 4 assay in survey mode. Produced via immunoSEQ multiplex PCR; TCRdb's table is partial and in-frame only. The sample lists tens of thousands of clones; more than 75% were seen once. Stimulation used 7.5 to 10 ug/mL lysate from CMV-infected fibroblasts. Memory cells lacking CD40L and CD69 with high CD45RO were sorted. The antigens of these receptors remain unknown. Sequenced material: CD4+ T cells sorted from PBMCs after approximately 19-hour stimulation, taken from a patient who received antiretroviral therapy. Receptors originate from an adult woman with HIV who was CMV-seropositive.

This CDR3 is CAWNTGGQELYGYTF. The DNA of the CDR3 is TGTGCCTGGAACACTGGTGGGCAGGAGCTCTATGGCTACACCTTC. This chain links TRBV30 with TRBJ1-2; D uncertain. V was trimmed by 4 bases and J by 4 bases, leaving 19 bases between them. The CDR3 is 15 residues long. Germline V CDR1 and CDR2: GTSNPN, SVGIG (reference sequence).

The genes are TRBV2 and TRBJ2-3; tentatively, D is TRBD2 (5 bases). Looked up from germline, CDR1 is SNHLY and CDR2 is FYNNEI. This CDR3 region has 16 residues. V was clipped by 6 bases and J by 0 bases, with 16 bases between them. The CDR3 sequence is CASSSQLGFSTDTQYF. The CDR3 DNA sequence: TGTGCCAGCAGCTCCCAACTAGGGTTTAGCACAGATACGCAGTATTTT.

V and J are TRBV2 and TRBJ2-7; 7 positions agree with TRBD2. Germline CDR1 reads SNHLY; CDR2 reads FYNNEI. CDR3 length equals 11 residues. V trimming: 8 bases; J trimming: 7 bases; junction bases outside the gene matches: 5. The CDR3 loop is CASDRRGEQYF. The CDR3, as DNA: TGTGCCAGCGATCGGCGGGGGGAGCAGTACTTC.

The chain uses TRBV7-3 and TRBJ2-2, with a possible D match to TRBD1 (5 bases). V dropped 5 bases and J dropped 2 bases, with 15 bases sitting between them. Germline-derived CDR1 and CDR2 are SGHTA and FQGTGA. CDR3 length: 16 amino acids. CDR3 protein: CASSRYDRPNTGELFF. The CDR3 nucleotides read TGTGCCAGCAGCCGTTACGACAGACCAAACACCGGGGAGCTGTTTTTT.

The rearrangement uses TRBV5-1 and TRBJ2-7, with TRBD2 identical over 8 bases. This CDR3 has 19 residues. Germline-derived CDR1 and CDR2 are SGHRS and YFSETQ. The ends lost 0 bases at V and 2 bases at J; junction bases unmatched: 16. DNA of the CDR3: TGCGCCAGCAGCTTGGGGACCGGGACTAGGCCCTCCTCACCCTACGAGCAGTACTTC. It specifies CASSLGTGTRPSSPYEQYF.

This clone appeared a few times. The chain recombines TRBV6-6 with TRBJ1-6; the match to TRBD1 covers 7 bases. This CDR3 contains 15 residues. Germline V gene lookup returns CDR1 MNHNY and CDR2 SVGAGI (reference sequence). Unmatched junction bases numbered 7, after V lost 5 bases and J lost 6 bases. The CDR3 DNA is TGTGCCAGCAGTGCCCGACAGGGAGGTAATTCACCCCTCCACTTT. This encodes CASSARQGGNSPLHF.

Only one count was recorded for this clone. The CDR3 sequence: CASSVGGLTTDTQYF. DNA for the CDR3: TGTGCCAGCAGCGTGGGGGGACTCACCACAGATACGCAGTATTTT. The genes are TRBV9 and TRBJ2-3; D may be TRBD2 (6 bases). Germline lookup yields CDR1 SGDLS and CDR2 YYNGEE. This CDR3 is built from 15 residues. V lost 2 bases to trimming and J lost 2 bases, with 12 bases between them.

J is TRBJ2-1 and V is TRBV3-1 (or the pseudogene TRBV3-2); 10 nucleotides line up with TRBD2. The length of the CDR3 is 15 residues. Germline V CDR1 and CDR2: LGHDT, YNNKEL (reference sequence). The trim removed 4 bases at V and 3 bases at J, leaving 3 bases unmatched. CDR3 nucleotide sequence: TGTGCCAGCAGCCCACAGCGGGGGGGCTACAATGAGCAGTTCTTC. Amino acid sequence: CASSPQRGGYNEQFF.

The chain links TRBV10-3 to TRBJ2-3; TRBD2 matches 11 bases. This CDR3 is built from 14 residues. Germline V gene data show CDR1 as ENHRY and CDR2 as SYGVKD. V trimming: 8 bases; J trimming: 4 bases; junction bases outside the gene matches: 5. The CDR3 nucleotides are TGTGCCATCCGTAGCGGGGGGGAGGCAGATACGCAGTATTTT. This encodes CAIRSGGEADTQYF.

The chain has TRBV9 and TRBJ2-7; D might be TRBD1 or TRBD2, each matching 5 bases. V dropped 2 bases and J dropped 2 bases, with 11 bases sitting between them. This CDR3 region has 14 residues. From germline, CDR1 is SGDLS and CDR2 YYNGEE. The CDR3 region is CASSVARGPYEQYF. DNA for the CDR3: TGTGCCAGCAGCGTCGCGAGGGGCCCCTACGAGCAGTACTTC.

J is TRBJ2-1 and V is TRBV30, with 10 bases aligning to TRBD2. This CDR3 has 14 residues. Germline loops: CDR1 GTSNPN, CDR2 SVGIG (reference sequence). J gave up 3 bases and V 5 bases, and 4 bases lay outside the gene matches. CDR3 region: CAWQTSGYYNEQFF. The CDR3, as DNA: TGTGCCTGGCAGACTAGCGGGTACTACAATGAGCAGTTCTTC. Based on the CDR3 plus reference TRBV30 and TRBJ2-1, the full variable domain is SQTIHQWPATLVQPVGSPLSLECTVEGTSNPNLYWYRQAAGRGLQLLFYSVGIGQISSEVPQNLSASRPQDRQFILSSKKLLLSDSGFYLCAWQTSGYYNEQFFGPGTRLTVL.

The chain employs TRBV27 and TRBJ2-5; D might be TRBD1 (6 bases). The V end was cut by 5 bases, the J end by 2 bases, with 9 bases between. This CDR3 contains 13 residues. The germline CDR1 and CDR2 sequences are MNHEY and SMNVEV (reference sequence). The CDR3 region has the DNA TGTGCCAGCAGTACGCAGGGGCAAGAGACCCAGTACTTC. Protein: CASSTQGQETQYF.

The genes are TRBV19 and TRBJ1-2; maybe TRBD1 (6 bases). Trimming left V 3 bases short and J 12 bases short, with 23 bases between. Germline assignment: CDR1 LNHDA and CDR2 SQIVND (reference sequence). This CDR3 comprises 15 residues. CDR3 sequence reads: CASSIAPGEGGIDTF. CDR3 nucleotide sequence: TGTGCCAGTAGTATTGCTCCAGGGGAGGGGGGTATTGACACCTTC.

The rearrangement links TRBV19 to TRBJ1-6; 7 nucleotides line up with TRBD1. The germline V gene has CDR1 LNHDA and CDR2 SQIVND (reference sequence). J lost 8 bases, V lost 5 bases, and 9 bases had no gene match. This CDR3 contains 15 residues. CDR3 amino acids: CASSHGTAGDSPLHF. The CDR3 DNA reads as TGTGCCAGTAGTCACGGGACAGCCGGCGATTCACCCCTCCACTTT.

This chain joins TRBV23-1 and TRBJ2-7; TRBD2 aligns across 7 bases. TRBV23-1 is identified as an open reading frame with a role that is uncertain. This CDR3 spans 17 amino acids. V shed 9 bases and J 1 base; nucleotides not matched to a gene: 18. In DNA, the CDR3 is TGCGCCAGGACGTTACTCTCGGGGAGGGCTGGATCCTACGAGCAGTACGTC. Translated, it gives CARTLLSGRAGSYEQYV.

Comments on this clone: Other DNA sequences in this sample translate to the same CDR3. This CDR3 is CASSPPGPRGNQPQHF. CDR3 nucleotides: TGTGCCAGCAGTCCACCCGGACCAAGGGGCAATCAGCCCCAGCATTTT. The chain employs TRBV25-1 and TRBJ1-5; D gene uncertain. Looked up from germline, CDR1 is MGHDK and CDR2 is SYGVNS. The CDR3 has 16 amino acids. Trimming left V 5 bases short and J 2 bases short, with 16 bases between.

This clone qualifies as medium-sized. The rearrangement links TRBV12-3 or TRBV12-4 to TRBJ1-5; D may be TRBD1 (6 bases). Trimming took off 3 bases at V and 7 bases at J, with 10 bases between the two ends. This CDR3 has 13 residues. The CDR3 nucleotides are TGTGCCAGCAGTTTTAGGGGGGAACAGCCCCAGCATTTT. Amino acids: CASSFRGEQPQHF.

The chain recombines TRBV19 with TRBJ2-1; 7 nucleotides agree with TRBD2. V dropped 7 bases and J dropped 4; count of bases not matched to a gene: 10. Germline CDR1 reads LNHDA; CDR2 reads SQIVND (reference sequence). This CDR3 region has 15 residues. The CDR3 bases are TGTGCCAGTACCCGATGGGGGGGGAGTTACAATGAGCAGTTCTTC. Its translation: CASTRWGGSYNEQFF.

This chain links TRBV20-1 with TRBJ1-5; D remains ambiguous. The CDR3 contains 11 residues. Germline loops: CDR1 DFQATT, CDR2 SNEGSKA (reference sequence). Trimming left V 6 bases short and J 12 bases short, with 15 bases between. The CDR3 here is CSASHHENQHF. CDR3 nucleotides: TGCAGTGCCTCTCATCACGAGAACCAGCATTTT.

V is TRBV6-6 and J is TRBJ2-3; 12 nucleotides line up with TRBD2. Germline assignment: CDR1 MNHNY and CDR2 SVGAGI (reference sequence). The V segment lost 7 bases and the J segment 8 bases; nucleotides outside the gene matches: 7. This CDR3 has 14 residues. CDR3 sequence: CASIPSGGVVTQYF. DNA for the CDR3: TGTGCCAGCATCCCTAGCGGGGGGGTTGTTACGCAGTATTTT.

This clone turned up a few times. A read error may account for a junction end that differs from germline. The rearrangement joins TRBV23-1 to TRBJ2-5; D is possibly TRBD2 (6 bases). TRBV23-1 is annotated as an ORF whose role is uncertain. This CDR3 spans 15 amino acids. CDR3 DNA sequence: TGCGCCAGCAGCCAATCTTCATCGGGGAGGGAGACCCAGTACTTC. Translating it yields CASSQSSSGRETQYF.

This clone was seen a few times. CDR3 nucleotide sequence: TGTGCCATCGGGACCTATGGCTACACCTTC. Encoded protein: CAIGTYGYTF. This chain links TRBV14 with TRBJ1-2; maybe TRBD1 (5 bases). CDR3 size: 10 residues. The germline V gene encodes CDR1 SGHDN and CDR2 FVKESK. Trimming took off 10 bases at V and 4 bases at J, with 7 bases between the two ends. The full variable domain, rest sourced from reference TRBV14 and TRBJ1-2, is EAGVTQFPSHSVIEKGQTVTLRCDPISGHDNLYWYRRVMGKEIKFLLHFVKESKQDESGMPNNRFLAERTGGTYSTLKVQPAELEDSGVYFCAIGTYGYTFGSGTRLTVV.

This sequence joins TRBV3-1 (or the pseudogene TRBV3-2) and TRBJ1-6; D may be TRBD1 (5 bases). Germline CDR1 and CDR2: LGHDT and YNNKEL (reference sequence). The germline V and J ends were trimmed by 6 bases and 5 bases, with 8 bases remaining between them. The CDR3 has 13 amino acids. CDR3 in DNA: TGTGCCAGCAGTTACAGGAATAATTCACCCCTCCACTTT. This sequence encodes CASSYRNNSPLHF.

This chain connects TRBV3-1 (or the pseudogene TRBV3-2) to TRBJ1-2; perhaps TRBD1 as D (6 bases). This CDR3 region has 15 residues. Per the germline V gene, CDR1 is LGHDT and CDR2 is YNNKEL (reference sequence). The V and J ends lost 4 bases and 7 bases respectively, with 19 bases between them. The CDR3 region has the DNA TGTGCCAGCAGCCCAGCAGTACAGGGATTGACTGGCTACACCTTC. Amino acids: CASSPAVQGLTGYTF.

The chain recombines TRBV10-3 with TRBJ2-1, with D perhaps matching TRBD2 (6 bases). CDR3 size: 17 residues. CDR1 is ENHRY, CDR2 SYGVKD, per germline. V lost 0 bases and J lost 3, with 15 bases in between. The CDR3 protein is CAISESLGTPGYNEQFF. The CDR3 nucleotides read TGTGCCATCAGTGAGTCGCTTGGGACTCCAGGCTACAATGAGCAGTTCTTC.

The chain links TRBV30 to TRBJ1-3; D ambiguous. Germline CDR1 reads GTSNPN; CDR2 reads SVGIG (reference sequence). V was clipped by 0 bases and J by 8 bases, with 11 bases between them. The CDR3 totals 13 residues. In DNA, the CDR3 is TGTGCCTGGAGTGTATCTAGGGAGGACACCATATATTTT. As protein: CAWSVSREDTIYF.

The V call is TRBV19, the J call TRBJ2-1; 8 bases are a match to TRBD2. J was trimmed by 4 bases and V by 5 bases; bases with no gene match: 13. The germline V gene encodes CDR1 LNHDA and CDR2 SQIVND (reference sequence). The CDR3 loop spans 17 amino acids. The CDR3 loop reads CASSVGLRGGSYNEQFF. CDR3 DNA sequence: TGTGCCAGTAGTGTGGGACTCCGGGGGGGGTCTTACAATGAGCAGTTCTTC.